The 3 T cell receptor beta chains presented below share a single source sample, sequenced in a study of T cells after yellow fever vaccination. Via MiXCR, TCRdb re-called the 5' RACE reads, giving one row per CDR3 protein. Counted here are about 550,000 distinct CDR3 sequences, about 19% occurring once; the ten biggest clones make up about 13%. This specimen consisted of PBMCs, obtained 15 days after the yellow fever booster vaccination. The receptors were gathered from a man younger than 40 who received the YFV17D yellow fever vaccine.

This rearrangement joins TRBV27 to TRBJ2-1, with TRBD2 matching 7 bases. The CDR3 is made up of 13 amino acids. The germline V gene encodes CDR1 MNHEY and CDR2 SMNVEV (reference sequence). Trimming removed 7 bases from V and 9 bases from J; junction bases left unmatched: 9. The CDR3 here is CASMAGVSGEQFF. CDR3 nucleotide sequence: TGTGCCAGCATGGCGGGAGTGTCAGGTGAGCAGTTCTTC.

This sequence joins TRBV29-1 and TRBJ2-1, with D maybe TRBD2 (6 bases). The CDR3 consists of 17 residues. Per the germline V gene, CDR1 is SQVTM and CDR2 is ANQGSEA. Trimming shortened V by 1 base and J by 5 bases, and 21 bases separated the two germline ends. CDR3 residues: CSVEGFPVGLQNNEQFF. CDR3 DNA: TGCAGCGTTGAAGGGTTTCCGGTAGGACTACAGAACAATGAGCAGTTCTTC.

In its sample, this clonotype was seen a few times. V usage is TRBV29-1 and J usage is TRBJ2-1; TRBD1 matches 9 bases. This CDR3 region has 15 residues. Germline trimming cut 2 bases from V and 13 bases from J; bases unmatched to any gene: 15. Germline CDR1 SQVTM, CDR2 ANQGSEA. The CDR3 sequence: CSVEPTGGRVAPQFF. CDR3 coding DNA: TGCAGCGTTGAACCTACAGGGGGCAGGGTGGCCCCACAGTTCTTC.